The 21 T cell receptor beta chains below all came from one sample that was sequenced in a study of regulatory T cells in long-lasting Graves disease. Time point meaning: persistent/refractory GD, antithyroid drugs over 5 years with positive TRAb. RNA extracted from PBMCs served as the sequencing template. With iRepertoire HTBI primers and Arm-PCR of CDR3 regions, TCR beta libraries were built. TCRdb redid the calling of the multiplex PCR reads with MiXCR, one entry per CDR3 protein. The sample yields 700,000 or so distinct CDR3 sequences, around 30% seen once. The specimen comprised peripheral blood mononuclear cells (PBMCs), sampled when the disease was refractory, from a patient treated with antithyroid drugs. All receptors derive from a female donor with Graves disease.

The chain links TRBV6-1 to TRBJ1-1, with D possibly matching TRBD1 (5 bases). The V end lost 6 bases, the J end lost 1 base, and 18 bases lay between the germline ends. Germline CDR1 reads MNHNS; CDR2 reads SASEGT. The CDR3 contains 16 residues. In nucleotides, the CDR3 is TGTGCCAGCAGGCCAAGCAGGACGGGGGGGAACACTGAAGCTTTCTTT. This translates into CASRPSRTGGNTEAFF.

In regard to this clonotype: One end of the junction is discordant with germline, which a read error may explain. The gene calls are TRBV5-1 and TRBJ2-7; TRBD1 agrees at 7 bases. Germline V gene lookup returns CDR1 SGHRS and CDR2 YFSETQ. This CDR3 is built from 15 residues. The chain's CDR3 is CASSLDPGQSYEQHF. CDR3 DNA sequence: TGCGCCAGCAGCTTGGATCCGGGACAGTCCTACGAGCAGCACTTC.

At least ten counts were recorded for this clonotype. The gene calls are TRBV28 and TRBJ1-2, with D possibly matching TRBD1 (6 bases). The CDR3 is 14 amino acids. Trimming left V 6 bases short and J 2 bases short, with 13 bases between. The germline CDR1 and CDR2 sequences are MDHEN and SYDVKM. For the CDR3, the DNA is TGTGCCAGCAGATCACAGGGAACAAACTATGGCTACACCTTC. Protein product: CASRSQGTNYGYTF.

Comment on this clonotype: A far larger clone differs by one base, so this is likely a read error. The V and J genes are TRBV11-2 and TRBJ2-7, with D unresolved. The length of the CDR3 is 11 residues. CDR1 and CDR2 (germline): SGHAT, FQNNGV. CDR3: CASSLSYAQYF. CDR3 coding DNA: TGTGCCAGCAGCCTCTCCTACGCGCAGTACTTC.

The V gene is TRBV19, the J gene TRBJ1-1; the D gene is possibly TRBD1 (5 bases). The CDR3 covers 14 residues. The ends were cut back, 3 bases at V and 5 bases at J, with 13 bases in the middle. Per the germline V gene, CDR1 is LNHDA and CDR2 is SQIVND (reference sequence). CDR3 in amino acids: CASSIGARWTEAFF. The CDR3 coding sequence is TGTGCCAGTAGTATTGGGGCCCGGTGGACTGAAGCTTTCTTT.

This clonotype was observed once. The rearrangement links TRBV6-2 or TRBV6-3 to TRBJ2-7; D unresolved. Germline V gives CDR1 MNHEY, CDR2 SVGEGT. This CDR3 region has 13 residues. Trimming pared 5 bases from V and 1 base from J, leaving 9 bases between. The CDR3 bases are TGTGCCAGCAGTGAGGAGCTATCCTACGAGCAGTACTTC. This encodes CASSEELSYEQYF.

This clonotype was seen only once. A much larger clone differs from this one at a single base, so this may be a read error. The V call is TRBV11-2, the J call TRBJ1-3; D remains unclear. Germline V gene data show CDR1 as SGHAT and CDR2 as FQNNGV. This CDR3 spans 13 amino acids. V lost 8 bases to trimming and J lost 0 bases, with 8 bases between them. CDR3 amino acids: CASRHNSGNTIYF. DNA of the CDR3: TGTGCCAGCCGCCATAACTCTGGAAACACCATATATTTT. The complete variable domain, with remaining parts taken from reference TRBV11-2 and TRBJ1-3, reads EAGVAQSPRYKIIEKRQSVAFWCNPISGHATLYWYQQILGQGPKLLIQFQNNGVVDDSQLPKDRFSAERLKGVDSTLKIQPAKLEDSAVYLCASRHNSGNTIYFGEGSWLTVV.

The V call is TRBV9, the J call TRBJ2-7; D gene unclear. The V gene lost 0 bases and the J gene lost 2 bases, with 12 bases spanning the gap. Germline lookup yields CDR1 SGDLS and CDR2 YYNGEE. The CDR3 runs to 15 residues. The CDR3 nucleotides are TGTGCCAGCAGCGTAGTAGGATCCTTTACCTACGAGCAGTACTTC. It encodes CASSVVGSFTYEQYF.

The chain links TRBV5-1 to TRBJ2-7, with 8 bases fitting TRBD2. CDR3 length: 17 residues. CDR1 is SGHRS and CDR2 is YFSETQ in the germline V gene. Unmatched junction bases numbered 14, after V lost 3 bases and J lost 3 bases. Written as DNA, the CDR3 is TGCGCCAGCAGCTCAAAAAAGACTAGCGCTAGTCTCTACGAGCAGTACTTC. The encoded protein is CASSSKKTSASLYEQYF.

This clonotype was seen once. The CDR3 coding sequence is TGTGCCAGCAGCCTAGGGTCCGAGGATGGCTACACCTTC. Its protein product is CASSLGSEDGYTF. The chain combines TRBV6-1 with TRBJ1-2; D gene ambiguous. The ends were cut back, 6 bases at V and 6 bases at J, with 14 bases in the middle. The germline gives CDR1 MNHNS, CDR2 SASEGT. This CDR3 comprises 13 residues.

V usage is TRBV27 and J usage is TRBJ1-5, with D hard to call. Trimming removed 5 bases at V and 3 bases at J, with 17 bases between. The germline CDR1 and CDR2 sequences are MNHEY and SMNVEV (reference sequence). The CDR3 loop spans 16 amino acids. The CDR3 is CASSPSRGDDNQPQHF. The DNA of the CDR3 is TGTGCCAGCAGTCCAAGTCGGGGTGACGACAATCAGCCCCAGCATTTT.

This clonotype was recorded at least ten times. One junction end disagrees with the germline gene, perhaps due to a read error. The chain uses TRBV27 and TRBJ1-4, with TRBD1 identical over 7 bases. Germline CDR1 reads MNHEY; CDR2 reads SMNVEV (reference sequence). The CDR3 loop spans 16 amino acids. DNA of the CDR3: TGTGCCAGCAGCACCTTAAGGGGGCTAAGGAATGAAAAACTGTTCTTT. Amino acids: CASSTLRGLRNEKLFF.

The V gene is TRBV20-1, the J gene TRBJ2-7; 7 bases map to TRBD1. From germline, CDR1 is DFQATT and CDR2 SNEGSKA (reference sequence). J was trimmed by 3 bases and V by 5 bases; bases with no gene match: 7. The CDR3 has 13 amino acids. The CDR3 nucleotides are TGCAGTGCTTCCGGGACAGCCCTCTACGAGCAGTACTTC. The encoded protein is CSASGTALYEQYF.

This chain links TRBV3-1 with TRBJ1-1, with TRBD1 as a possible D gene (5 bases). This CDR3 spans 12 amino acids. CDR1 is LGHDT and CDR2 is YNNKEL in the germline V gene (reference sequence). The V end was cut by 1 base, the J end by 10 bases, with 10 bases between. The CDR3 DNA reads as TGTGCCAGCAGCCAAGTACCGGGGGTAGCTTTCTTT. Its protein product is CASSQVPGVAFF.

This clonotype occurred a few times. This chain uses TRBV10-3 with TRBJ1-5; tentatively, D is TRBD1 (5 bases). The CDR3 extends over 15 amino acids. Germline assignment: CDR1 ENHRY and CDR2 SYGVKD. V lost 4 bases and J lost 4, with 14 bases in between. The CDR3 loop reads CAISGDSTGNQPQHF. CDR3 sequence (DNA): TGTGCCATCAGTGGGGACTCAACCGGGAATCAGCCCCAGCATTTT.

The genes are TRBV12-3 or TRBV12-4 and TRBJ2-2, with D perhaps TRBD1 (5 bases). The CDR3 consists of 15 residues. Trimming removed 3 bases from V and 5 bases from J, with 13 bases in between. For the CDR3, the DNA is TGTGCCAGCAGTTTTATTGGACAAAATACCGGGGAGCTGTTTTTT. Protein sequence: CASSFIGQNTGELFF.

This clonotype showed up just a few times. This chain links TRBV5-6 with TRBJ1-5; no clear D gene. Germline V lookup: CDR1 SGHDT, CDR2 YYEEEE. The CDR3 is 14 residues long. Trimming removed 0 bases at V and 3 bases at J, with 7 bases between. The chain's CDR3 is CASSLVGVNQPQHF. CDR3 nucleotides: TGTGCCAGCAGCTTGGTGGGAGTCAATCAGCCCCAGCATTTT.

This clonotype was seen a handful of times. CDR3 in DNA: TGTGCCAGCAGTGAAATGGGACGCAATCTAGCCAAAAACATTCAGTACTTC. The encoded protein is CASSEMGRNLAKNIQYF. The chain combines TRBV2 with TRBJ2-4, with D perhaps matching TRBD1 or TRBD2 (5 bases each). With 2 bases removed from V and 0 bases from J, the gap between germline ends came to 14 bases. Per the germline V gene, CDR1 is SNHLY and CDR2 is FYNNEI. The CDR3 spans 17 residues. Based on the CDR3 plus reference TRBV2 and TRBJ2-4, the full variable domain is EPEVTQTPSHQVTQMGQEVILRCVPISNHLYFYWYRQILGQKVEFLVSFYNNEISEKSEIFDDQFSVERPDGSNFTLKIRSTKLEDSAMYFCASSEMGRNLAKNIQYFGAGTRLSVL.

The CDR3 loop is CASSRGWANTEAFF. CDR3 sequence (DNA): TGTGCCAGTAGTCGTGGGTGGGCGAACACTGAAGCTTTCTTT. This sequence joins TRBV19 and TRBJ1-1; no reliable D call. Germline assignment: CDR1 LNHDA and CDR2 SQIVND (reference sequence). The CDR3 totals 14 residues. The V end lost 5 bases, the J end lost 1 base, and 11 bases lay between the germline ends.

The CDR3 DNA sequence: TGTGCCAGCAGCTTAGACGGGACCTCCACTAATGAAAAACTGTTTTTT. As protein: CASSLDGTSTNEKLFF. J is TRBJ1-4 and V is TRBV9, with D possibly TRBD1 on 5 matching bases. V was clipped by 4 bases and J by 2 bases, with 15 bases between them. The length of the CDR3 is 16 residues. Germline CDR1 and CDR2: SGDLS and YYNGEE.

This clonotype was recorded at least ten times. The chain links TRBV11-2 to TRBJ2-5; D gene unclear. The length of the CDR3 is 12 residues. Per germline, CDR1 SGHAT and CDR2 FQNNGV. Deletions cut 1 base from V and 13 bases from J, with 13 bases between. For the CDR3, the DNA is TGTGCCAGCAGCTTAGTATTCGGCGTTCCGTACTTC. This encodes CASSLVFGVPYF.